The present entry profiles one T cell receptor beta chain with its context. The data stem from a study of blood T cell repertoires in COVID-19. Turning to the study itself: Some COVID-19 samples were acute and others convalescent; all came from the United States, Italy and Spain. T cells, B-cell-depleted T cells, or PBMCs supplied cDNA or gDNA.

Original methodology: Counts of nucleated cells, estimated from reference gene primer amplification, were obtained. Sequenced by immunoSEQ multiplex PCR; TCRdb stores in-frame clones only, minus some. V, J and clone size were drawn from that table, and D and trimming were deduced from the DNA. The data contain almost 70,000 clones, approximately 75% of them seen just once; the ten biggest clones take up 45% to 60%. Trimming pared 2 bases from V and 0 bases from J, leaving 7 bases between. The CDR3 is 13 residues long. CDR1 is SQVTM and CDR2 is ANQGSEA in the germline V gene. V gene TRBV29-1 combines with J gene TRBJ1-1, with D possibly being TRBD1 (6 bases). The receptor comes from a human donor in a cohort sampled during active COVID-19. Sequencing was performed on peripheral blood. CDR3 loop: CSVETGMNTEAFF. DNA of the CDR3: TGCAGCGTTGAAACAGGGATGAACACTGAAGCTTTCTTT.